These 23 T cell receptor beta chains originate from one sample sequenced in a study of blood T cells in healthy people across ages. Next came a second PCR, run for about 7 to 12 cycles, which used a sample-barcoded 5' primer along with a J-beta primer mix. From the 5' RACE reads, TCRdb called clonotypes with MiXCR, one entry per CDR3 protein. The table includes about 700,000 distinct CDR3 sequences, less than 40% detected once. Sequenced material: blood. These receptors originate from an elderly woman in good health.

This clonotype was seen a single time. This may arise from a read error, as a much more abundant clone is one base away. The chain is built from TRBV7-6 and TRBJ2-5; a possible D gene is TRBD1 (6 bases). In germline, CDR1 is SGHVS, CDR2 FNYEAQ. The CDR3 is made up of 13 amino acids. CDR3: CACSPSRQARRYF. The CDR3 bases are TGTGCCTGCAGCCCCTCAAGACAGGCGCGACGGTACTTC. Variable domain in full (rest from reference TRBV7-6 and TRBJ2-5): GAGVSQSPRYKVTKRGQDVALRCDPISGHVSLYWYRQALGQGPEFLTYFNYEAQQDKSGLPNDRFSAERPEGSISTLTIQRTEQRDSAMYRCACSPSRQARRYFGPGTRLLVL.

This clonotype was observed at least ten times. The J gene is TRBJ2-1, the V gene TRBV7-7; D not resolved. Germline CDR1 is SSHAT and CDR2 is FNYEAQ (reference sequence). The CDR3 loop spans 15 amino acids. V lost 2 bases to trimming and J lost 5 bases, with 13 bases between them. The CDR3 coding sequence is TGTGCCAGCAGCTTAAGGGCCCATGGGGACAATGAGCAGTTCTTC. It specifies CASSLRAHGDNEQFF.

This chain joins TRBV7-8 and TRBJ1-5; TRBD1 agrees at 9 bases. The germline V gene has CDR1 SGHVS and CDR2 FQNEAQ. The CDR3 runs 16 residues. The ends lost 3 bases at V and 4 bases at J; junction bases unmatched: 7. The CDR3 DNA reads as TGTGCCAGCAGCTTTTCTTCTGGACAGGGGAATCAGCCCCAGCATTTT. It yields the protein CASSFSSGQGNQPQHF.

The CDR3 here is CASSLVAGAGTEAFF. The CDR3, as DNA: TGCGCCAGCAGCTTGGTTGCAGGGGCAGGGACTGAAGCTTTCTTT. The gene calls are TRBV5-1 and TRBJ1-1, with a weak D call TRBD1 (6 bases). The germline V gene has CDR1 SGHRS and CDR2 YFSETQ. Trimming stripped 0 bases from V and 5 bases from J, with 14 bases between. The CDR3 length is 15 residues.

In this sample, this clonotype turned up many times. The chain is built from TRBV5-1 and TRBJ2-5; D is unclear. V was trimmed by 1 base and J by 1 base, leaving 5 bases between them. This CDR3 contains 13 residues. In germline, CDR1 is SGHRS, CDR2 YFSETQ. CDR3 sequence reads: CASSLSSQETQYF. Written as DNA, the CDR3 is TGCGCCAGCAGCTTGAGCAGCCAAGAGACCCAGTACTTC.

As regards this clonotype: A single base separates this from a much larger clone, so it may be a read error. CDR3 sequence (DNA): TGTGCCAGCAGCTTGGCGGAGGCAGCTAGCCGCTACGAGCAGTACTTC. Translation: CASSLAEAASRYEQYF. The chain couples TRBV5-5 to TRBJ2-7, with TRBD2 as a possible D gene (5 bases). The V gene's germline CDR1 is SGHKS and CDR2 YYEKEE (reference sequence). V dropped 0 bases and J dropped 3 bases, with 16 bases sitting between them. The CDR3 is 16 amino acids.

This clonotype occurred many times. This chain uses TRBV7-2 with TRBJ2-3; D may be TRBD1 or TRBD2 (5 bases each). The CDR3 length is 15 residues. Germline loops: CDR1 SGHTA, CDR2 FQGNSA. Between the trimmed V and J ends, which lost 1 base and 1 base, there was a span of 9 bases. CDR3 nucleotide sequence: TGTGCCAGCAGCTTAGTCGGGGCGCGCACAGATACGCAGTATTTT. Its protein is CASSLVGARTDTQYF.

The chain joins TRBV20-1 to TRBJ2-7; either TRBD1 or TRBD2 may fit D (5 bases each). The CDR3 covers 15 residues. Between the trimmed V and J ends, which lost 6 bases and 3 bases, there was a span of 21 bases. Germline V gives CDR1 DFQATT, CDR2 SNEGSKA (reference sequence). As DNA, the CDR3 is TGCAGTGCCGCGAACCTAAAGGGACCAAGCTACGAGCAGTACTTC. This codes for CSAANLKGPSYEQYF.

This clonotype has at least ten counts. The chain uses TRBV6-5 and TRBJ1-2, with D tentatively TRBD1 (5 bases). This CDR3 is 14 amino acids long. Germline CDR1 reads MNHEY; CDR2 reads SVGAGI. V dropped 5 bases and J dropped 4 bases, with 14 bases sitting between them. In DNA, the CDR3 is TGTGCCAGCAGTCCCGGGACGGCTATCTATGGCTACACCTTC. Protein product: CASSPGTAIYGYTF.

Points on this clonotype: A much more abundant neighbour one base away suggests this may be a read error. CDR3 nucleotide sequence: TGCTGCGTTCGAGTTTTGAAGAACGAGCAGTACTTC. It translates to CCVRVLKNEQYF. This chain joins TRBV29-1 and TRBJ2-5; no definite D call. The end of the DNA fits TRBJ2-7 better, so the J call may be wrong. The length of the CDR3 is 12 residues. CDR1 and CDR2 (germline): SQVTM, ANQGSEA.

This clonotype was detected many times. This rearrangement joins TRBV6-2 or TRBV6-3 to TRBJ1-5; no clear D gene. This CDR3 spans 14 amino acids. CDR1 and CDR2 from the germline V gene are MNHEY and SVGEGT. Trimming removed 2 bases at V and 3 bases at J, with 8 bases between. Here the CDR3 reads CASSYDSLNQPQHF. CDR3 sequence (DNA): TGTGCCAGCAGTTACGATTCACTCAATCAGCCCCAGCATTTT.

This clonotype was seen a handful of times. The chain joins TRBV30 to TRBJ2-3; D unresolved. There are 13 residues in the CDR3. The ends were cut back, 0 bases at V and 4 bases at J, with 8 bases in the middle. From germline, CDR1 is GTSNPN and CDR2 SVGIG (reference sequence). CDR3 nucleotide sequence: TGTGCCTGGAGTGTAAATGGTCCAGATACGCAGTATTTT. It is translated as CAWSVNGPDTQYF.

V gene TRBV7-2 combines with J gene TRBJ2-7; D might be TRBD2 (6 bases). This CDR3 has 16 amino acids. Germline V CDR1 and CDR2: SGHTA, FQGNSA. V was pared by 2 bases and J by 3 bases, with 17 bases between. The CDR3 nucleotides read TGTGCCAGCAGCTTAAAAGGCGGGACGGGTTACTACGAGCAGTACTTC. As protein: CASSLKGGTGYYEQYF.

The rearrangement joins TRBV7-9 to TRBJ2-1, with 7 bases lining up with TRBD2. Germline-derived CDR1 and CDR2 are SEHNR and FQNEAQ (reference sequence). The CDR3 is 15 residues long. Trimming took 2 bases from V and 6 from J; bases not matched to a gene: 7. The CDR3 bases are TGTGCCAGCAGCTTATGGGTGGGGGGGATCAATGAGCAGTTCTTC. Its protein is CASSLWVGGINEQFF.

This clonotype appeared many times. The J gene is TRBJ1-4, the V gene TRBV10-3; TRBD1 matches 7 bases. The CDR3 covers 14 residues. After removal of 4 bases from V and 1 base from J, the junction contained 0 bases not matched to a gene. Germline values: CDR1 ENHRY, CDR2 SYGVKD. The CDR3 here is CAISAGGTNEKLFF. DNA of the CDR3: TGTGCCATCAGTGCAGGGGGAACTAATGAAAAACTGTTTTTT.

At least ten counts were recorded for this clonotype. This chain uses TRBV28 with TRBJ2-4; no firm D call. CDR3 length: 15 residues. The ends were cut back, 1 base at V and 0 bases at J, with 7 bases in the middle. Per germline, CDR1 MDHEN and CDR2 SYDVKM. CDR3 DNA sequence: TGTGCCAGCAGTTTATCCGGGTTAGCCAAAAACATTCAGTACTTC. Its translation is CASSLSGLAKNIQYF.

There are many counts of this clonotype. The rearrangement uses TRBV7-2 and TRBJ2-1; 8 bases agree with TRBD1. The CDR3 spans 16 residues. From germline, CDR1 is SGHTA and CDR2 FQGNSA. The J segment lost 7 bases and the V segment lost 3 bases, leaving 11 bases of the junction unmatched. CDR3 sequence reads: CASSFSDRGRANEQFF. The CDR3 DNA follows: TGTGCCAGCAGCTTCAGCGACAGGGGAAGGGCTAATGAGCAGTTCTTC.

This clonotype was counted ten times or more. The chain links TRBV6-2 or TRBV6-3 to TRBJ1-2, with D hard to call. V was clipped by 2 bases and J by 3 bases, with 10 bases between them. This CDR3 has 14 amino acids. Germline loops: CDR1 MNHEY, CDR2 SVGEGT. The CDR3 protein is CASSYEGRHYGYTF. CDR3 in DNA: TGTGCCAGCAGTTACGAGGGCCGACACTATGGCTACACCTTC.

About this clonotype itself: A read error may explain this, as a much larger clone is one base away. The V and J genes are TRBV12-5 and TRBJ2-1; the match to TRBD1 covers 8 bases. In germline, CDR1 is LGHNT, CDR2 FRNRAP. This CDR3 region has 16 residues. The CDR3 nucleotides read TGTGCTAGTGGTTTGCGGACAGGGAGCTCCCACAATGAGCAGTTCTTC. Its protein product is CASGLRTGSSHNEQFF.

This clonotype was recorded at least ten times. The genes are TRBV20-1 and TRBJ2-7, with a possible D match to TRBD1 (6 bases). Trimming pared 3 bases from V and 4 bases from J, leaving 22 bases between. Germline CDR1 is DFQATT and CDR2 is SNEGSKA (reference sequence). The CDR3 has 16 amino acids. The CDR3 reads CSARGTRGTLLYEQYF. The CDR3 nucleotides are TGCAGTGCTAGGGGGACCAGGGGTACCCTTTTGTACGAGCAGTACTTC.

The gene calls are TRBV7-3 and TRBJ1-1; D remains ambiguous. The CDR3 is 16 amino acids. The V and J ends lost 2 bases and 5 bases respectively, with 18 bases between them. CDR1 and CDR2 from the germline V gene are SGHTA and FQGTGA. The CDR3 here is CASSLEGYGLGTEAFF. DNA of the CDR3: TGTGCCAGCAGCTTAGAGGGTTACGGGCTTGGAACTGAAGCTTTCTTT.

The rearrangement links TRBV5-1 to TRBJ1-1, with 7 bases identical to TRBD1. J was trimmed by 0 bases and V by 0 bases; bases with no gene match: 8. CDR1 and CDR2 from the germline V gene are SGHRS and YFSETQ. The CDR3 is made up of 17 amino acids. Here the CDR3 DNA reads TGCGCCAGCAGCTTGGCCGTTCAGGGGGTCATGAACACTGAAGCTTTCTTT. This sequence encodes CASSLAVQGVMNTEAFF.

Many counts were recorded for this clonotype. The V and J genes are TRBV12-3 or TRBV12-4 and TRBJ2-3, with 11 positions matching TRBD2. Germline trimming cut 5 bases from V and 2 bases from J; bases unmatched to any gene: 6. There are 16 residues in the CDR3. CDR3 DNA sequence: TGTGCCAGCAGTCTACCTAGCGGGGGGAACACAGATACGCAGTATTTT. The encoded protein is CASSLPSGGNTDTQYF.